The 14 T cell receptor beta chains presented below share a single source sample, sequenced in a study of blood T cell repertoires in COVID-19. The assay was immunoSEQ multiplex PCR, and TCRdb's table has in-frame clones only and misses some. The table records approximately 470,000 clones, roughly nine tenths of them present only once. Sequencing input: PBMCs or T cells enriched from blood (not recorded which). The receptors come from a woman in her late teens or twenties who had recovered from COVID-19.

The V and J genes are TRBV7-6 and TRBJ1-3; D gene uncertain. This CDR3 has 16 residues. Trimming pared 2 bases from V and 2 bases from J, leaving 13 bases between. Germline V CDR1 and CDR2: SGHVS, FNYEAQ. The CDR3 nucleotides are TGTGCCAGCAGCTTATGGCAGGAAGATACTGGAAACACCATATATTTT. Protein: CASSLWQEDTGNTIYF.

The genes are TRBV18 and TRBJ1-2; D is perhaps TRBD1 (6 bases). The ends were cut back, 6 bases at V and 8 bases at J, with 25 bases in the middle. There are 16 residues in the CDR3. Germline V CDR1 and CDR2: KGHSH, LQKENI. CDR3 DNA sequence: TGTGCCAGCTCTCCTGACACGAGGACAGAATTAGGCGGCTACACCTTC. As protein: CASSPDTRTELGGYTF.

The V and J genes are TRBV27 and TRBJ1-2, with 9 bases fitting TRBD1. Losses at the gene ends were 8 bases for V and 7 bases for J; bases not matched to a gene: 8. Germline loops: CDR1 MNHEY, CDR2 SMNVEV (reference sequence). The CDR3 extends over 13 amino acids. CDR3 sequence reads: CASRDREFLGYTF. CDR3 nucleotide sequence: TGTGCCAGCCGGGACAGGGAATTCCTTGGCTACACCTTC.

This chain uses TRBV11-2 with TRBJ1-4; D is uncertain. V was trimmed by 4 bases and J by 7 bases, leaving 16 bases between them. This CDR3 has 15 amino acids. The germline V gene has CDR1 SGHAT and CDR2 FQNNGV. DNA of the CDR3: TGTGCCAGCAGCTCCACGACAACTGGGTCTGAAAAACTGTTTTTT. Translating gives CASSSTTTGSEKLFF.

CDR3 in DNA: TGCGCCAGCAGCCAAGCGGAGCGGGGTGGCACAGATACGCAGTATTTT. Translating gives CASSQAERGGTDTQYF. The chain employs TRBV4-1 and TRBJ2-3, with 7 bases matching TRBD2. The CDR3 has 16 amino acids. Unmatched junction bases numbered 5, after V lost 1 base and J lost 1 base. Germline CDR1 MGHRA, CDR2 YSYEKL.

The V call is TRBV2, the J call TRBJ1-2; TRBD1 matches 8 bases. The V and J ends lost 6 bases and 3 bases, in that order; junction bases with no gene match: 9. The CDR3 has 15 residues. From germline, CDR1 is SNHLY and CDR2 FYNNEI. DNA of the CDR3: TGTGCCAGCAGCCTAACGACAGGGGATTACTATGGCTACACCTTC. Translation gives CASSLTTGDYYGYTF.

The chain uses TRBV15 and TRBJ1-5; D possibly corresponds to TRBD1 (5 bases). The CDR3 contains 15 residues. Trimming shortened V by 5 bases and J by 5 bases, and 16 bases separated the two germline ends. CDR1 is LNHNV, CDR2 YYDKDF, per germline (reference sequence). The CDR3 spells CATSPRRGIHQPQHF. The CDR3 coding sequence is TGTGCCACCAGCCCCCGTCGGGGGATCCATCAGCCCCAGCATTTT.

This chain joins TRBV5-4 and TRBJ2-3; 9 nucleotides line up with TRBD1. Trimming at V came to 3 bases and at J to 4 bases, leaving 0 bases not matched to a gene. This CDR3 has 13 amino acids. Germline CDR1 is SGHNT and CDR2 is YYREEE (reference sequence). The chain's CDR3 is CASSWDRADTQYF. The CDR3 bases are TGTGCCAGCAGCTGGGACAGGGCAGATACGCAGTATTTT.

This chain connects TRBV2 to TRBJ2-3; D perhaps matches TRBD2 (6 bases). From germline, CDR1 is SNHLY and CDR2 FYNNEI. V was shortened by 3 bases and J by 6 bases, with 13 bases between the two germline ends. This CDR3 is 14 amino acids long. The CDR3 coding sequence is TGTGCCAGCAGTGATCAGCGGGCTAGGGATACGCAGTATTTT. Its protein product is CASSDQRARDTQYF.

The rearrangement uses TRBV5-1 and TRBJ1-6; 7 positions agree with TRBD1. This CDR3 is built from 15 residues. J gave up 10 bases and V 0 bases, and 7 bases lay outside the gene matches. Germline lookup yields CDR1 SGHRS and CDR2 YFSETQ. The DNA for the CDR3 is TGCGCCAGCAGCTTGGTGGGGGCAGGGGGGTCACCCCTCCACTTT. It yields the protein CASSLVGAGGSPLHF.

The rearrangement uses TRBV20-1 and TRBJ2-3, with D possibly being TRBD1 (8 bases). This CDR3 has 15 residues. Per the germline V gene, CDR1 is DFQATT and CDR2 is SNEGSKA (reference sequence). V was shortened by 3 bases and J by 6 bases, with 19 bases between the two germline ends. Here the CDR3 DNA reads TGCAGTGCTAGTTCGAACAGGGGGGGGATGGATACGCAGTATTTT. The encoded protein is CSASSNRGGMDTQYF.

Written as DNA, the CDR3 is TGTGCCAGCAGCCCACCGGACTCGGCCAAACACTATAACTACGAGCAGTACTTC. Amino acids: CASSPPDSAKHYNYEQYF. The chain combines TRBV5-4 with TRBJ2-7, with a tentative D call TRBD2 (5 bases). CDR1 is SGHNT, CDR2 YYREEE, per germline (reference sequence). V lost 4 bases and J lost 3, with 26 bases in between. The CDR3 contains 18 residues. The full variable domain, completed using reference TRBV5-4 and TRBJ2-7, is ETGVTQSPTHLIKTRGQQVTLRCSSQSGHNTVSWYQQALGQGPQFIFQYYREEENGRGNFPPRFSGLQFPNYSSELNVNALELDDSALYLCASSPPDSAKHYNYEQYFGPGTRLTVT.

CDR3 residues: CASSITGSLSGNTIYF. The CDR3 DNA reads as TGTGCCAGTAGTATAACAGGTTCCCTCTCTGGAAACACCATATATTTT. This chain connects TRBV19 to TRBJ1-3, with D tentatively TRBD1 (5 bases). CDR1 and CDR2 from the germline V gene are LNHDA and SQIVND (reference sequence). V dropped 2 bases and J dropped 0 bases, with 11 bases sitting between them. CDR3 length equals 16 residues.

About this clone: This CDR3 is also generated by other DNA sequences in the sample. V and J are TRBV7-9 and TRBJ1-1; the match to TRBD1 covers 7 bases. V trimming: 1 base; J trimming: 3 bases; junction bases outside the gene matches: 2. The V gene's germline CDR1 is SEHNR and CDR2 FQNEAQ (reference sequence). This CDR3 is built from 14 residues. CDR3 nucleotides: TGTGCCAGCAGCTTAGGACAGGGTGACACTGAAGCTTTCTTT. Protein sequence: CASSLGQGDTEAFF.